This TCR beta chain is from a study of cytomegalovirus exposure and HLA in healthy donors. Per germline, CDR1 PRHDT and CDR2 FYEKMQ (reference sequence). The CDR3 is 13 amino acids. V was clipped by 5 bases and J by 6 bases, with 12 bases between them. With 60 Vbeta and 13 Jbeta primers, the PCR was carried out. Here immunoSEQ multiplex PCR was the method, and the copy in TCRdb shows in-frame clones only, minus some. There are more than 95,000 clones in the sample; 79% occur only once, and 3.5% to 4.5% lies in the top ten. The receptor's source is a man in his thirties or forties in good health and CMV-seropositive. Sequencing input: PBMCs. The genes are TRBV13 and TRBJ2-3; D is possibly TRBD1 (5 bases). The CDR3 loop reads CASSVPGKDTQYF. CDR3 DNA sequence: TGTGCCAGCAGCGTACCAGGGAAGGATACGCAGTATTTT.